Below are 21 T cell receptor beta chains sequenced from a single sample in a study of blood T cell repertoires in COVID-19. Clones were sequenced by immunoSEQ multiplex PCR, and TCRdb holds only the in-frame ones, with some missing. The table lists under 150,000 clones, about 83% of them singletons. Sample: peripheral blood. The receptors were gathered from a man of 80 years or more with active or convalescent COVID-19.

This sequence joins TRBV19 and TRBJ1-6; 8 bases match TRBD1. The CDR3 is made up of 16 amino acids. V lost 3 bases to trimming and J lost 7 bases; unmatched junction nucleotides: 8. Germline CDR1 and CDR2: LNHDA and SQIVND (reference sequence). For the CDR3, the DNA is TGTGCCAGTAGTATGGACGGGACAGGTACAAATTCACCCCTCCACTTT. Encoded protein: CASSMDGTGTNSPLHF.

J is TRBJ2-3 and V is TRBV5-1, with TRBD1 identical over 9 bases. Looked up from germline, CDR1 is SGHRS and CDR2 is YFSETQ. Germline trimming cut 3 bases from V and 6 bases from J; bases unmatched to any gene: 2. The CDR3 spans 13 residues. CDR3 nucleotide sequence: TGCGCCAGCAGCTGGACAGGGGTGGATACGCAGTATTTT. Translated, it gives CASSWTGVDTQYF.

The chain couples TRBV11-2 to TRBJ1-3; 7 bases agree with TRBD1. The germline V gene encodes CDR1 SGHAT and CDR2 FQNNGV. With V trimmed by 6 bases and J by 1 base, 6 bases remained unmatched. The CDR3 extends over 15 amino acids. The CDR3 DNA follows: TGTGCCAGCAGACTTGAGACAGGGTCTGGAAACACCATATATTTT. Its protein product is CASRLETGSGNTIYF.

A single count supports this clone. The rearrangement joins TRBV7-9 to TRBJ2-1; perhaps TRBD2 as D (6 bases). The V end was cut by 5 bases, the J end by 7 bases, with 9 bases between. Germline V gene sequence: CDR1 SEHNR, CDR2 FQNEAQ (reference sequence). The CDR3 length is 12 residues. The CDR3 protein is CASSPDYNEQFF. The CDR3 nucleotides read TGTGCCAGCAGCCCGGACTATAATGAGCAGTTCTTC.

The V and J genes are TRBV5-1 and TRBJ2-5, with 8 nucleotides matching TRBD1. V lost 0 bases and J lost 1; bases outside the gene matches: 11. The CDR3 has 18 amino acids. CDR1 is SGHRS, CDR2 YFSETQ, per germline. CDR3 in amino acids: CASSLDPTGARVQETQYF. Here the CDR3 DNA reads TGCGCCAGCAGCTTGGACCCGACAGGGGCCCGGGTCCAAGAGACCCAGTACTTC. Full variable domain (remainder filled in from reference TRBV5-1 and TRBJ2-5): KAGVTQTPRYLIKTRGQQVTLSCSPISGHRSVSWYQQTPGQGLQFLFEYFSETQRNKGNFPGRFSGRQFSNSRSEMNVSTLELGDSALYLCASSLDPTGARVQETQYFGPGTRLLVL.

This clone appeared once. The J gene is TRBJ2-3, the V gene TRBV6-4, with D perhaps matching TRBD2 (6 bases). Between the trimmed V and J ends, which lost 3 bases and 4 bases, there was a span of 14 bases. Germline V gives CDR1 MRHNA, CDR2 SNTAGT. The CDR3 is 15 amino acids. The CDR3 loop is CASSDRGDESDTQYF. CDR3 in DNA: TGTGCCAGCAGTGATCGCGGGGACGAATCAGATACGCAGTATTTT.

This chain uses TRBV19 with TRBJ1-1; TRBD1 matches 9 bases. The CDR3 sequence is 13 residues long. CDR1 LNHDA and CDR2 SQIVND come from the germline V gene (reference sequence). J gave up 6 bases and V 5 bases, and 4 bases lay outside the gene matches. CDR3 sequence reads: CASSVDRGSEAFF. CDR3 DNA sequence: TGTGCCAGTAGTGTGGACAGGGGATCTGAAGCTTTCTTT.

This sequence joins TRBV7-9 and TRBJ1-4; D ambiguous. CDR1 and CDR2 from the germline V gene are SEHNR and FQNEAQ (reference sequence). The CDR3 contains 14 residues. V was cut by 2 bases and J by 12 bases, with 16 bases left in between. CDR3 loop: CASSLSSAQTELFF. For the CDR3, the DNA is TGTGCCAGCAGCTTAAGCAGTGCCCAGACTGAACTGTTTTTT.

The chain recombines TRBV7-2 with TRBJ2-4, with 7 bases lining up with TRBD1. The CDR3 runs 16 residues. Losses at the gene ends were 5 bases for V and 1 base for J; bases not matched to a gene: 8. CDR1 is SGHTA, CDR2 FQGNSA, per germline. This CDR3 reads CASSTRQGRAKNIQYF. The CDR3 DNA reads TGTGCCAGCAGCACGAGACAGGGTCGCGCCAAAAACATTCAGTACTTC.

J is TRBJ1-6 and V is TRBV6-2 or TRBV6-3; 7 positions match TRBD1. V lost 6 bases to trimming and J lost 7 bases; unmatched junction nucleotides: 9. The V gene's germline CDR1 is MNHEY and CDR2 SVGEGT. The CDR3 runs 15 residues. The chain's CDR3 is CASSSGTAPNSPLHF. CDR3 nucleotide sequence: TGTGCCAGCAGCTCCGGGACAGCTCCAAATTCACCCCTCCACTTT.

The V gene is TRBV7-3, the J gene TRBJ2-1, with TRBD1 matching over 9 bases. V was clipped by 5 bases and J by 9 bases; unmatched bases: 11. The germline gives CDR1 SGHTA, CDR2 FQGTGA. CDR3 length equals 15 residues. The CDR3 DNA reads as TGTGCCAGCAGCGCACAGGGGGCATTCTTTCGTGAGCAGTTCTTC. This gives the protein CASSAQGAFFREQFF.

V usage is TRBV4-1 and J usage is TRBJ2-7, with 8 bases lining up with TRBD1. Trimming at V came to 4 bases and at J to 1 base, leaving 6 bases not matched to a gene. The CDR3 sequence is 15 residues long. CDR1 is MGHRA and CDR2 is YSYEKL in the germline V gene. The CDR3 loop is CASSLGQGRSYEQYF. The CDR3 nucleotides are TGCGCCAGCAGCCTCGGACAGGGTAGGTCCTACGAGCAGTACTTC.

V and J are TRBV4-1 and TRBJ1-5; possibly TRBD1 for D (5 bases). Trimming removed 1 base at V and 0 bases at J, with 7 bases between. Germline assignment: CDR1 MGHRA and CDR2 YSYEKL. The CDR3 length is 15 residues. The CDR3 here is CASSQATASNQPQHF. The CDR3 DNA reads TGCGCCAGCAGCCAAGCGACAGCTAGCAATCAGCCCCAGCATTTT.

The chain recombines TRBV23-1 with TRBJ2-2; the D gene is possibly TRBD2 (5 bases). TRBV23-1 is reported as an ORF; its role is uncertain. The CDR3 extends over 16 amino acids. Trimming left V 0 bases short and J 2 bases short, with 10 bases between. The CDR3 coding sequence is TGCGCCAGCAGTCAATCGTGGAGGCGAAACACCGGGGAGCTGTTTTTT. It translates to CASSQSWRRNTGELFF.

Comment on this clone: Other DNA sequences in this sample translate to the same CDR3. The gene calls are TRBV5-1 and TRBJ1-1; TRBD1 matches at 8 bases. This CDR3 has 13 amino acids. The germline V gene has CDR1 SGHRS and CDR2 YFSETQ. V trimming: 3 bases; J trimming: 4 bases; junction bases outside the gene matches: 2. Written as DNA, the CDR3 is TGCGCCAGCAGCTCTGGACAGGGCACTGAAGCTTTCTTT. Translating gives CASSSGQGTEAFF.

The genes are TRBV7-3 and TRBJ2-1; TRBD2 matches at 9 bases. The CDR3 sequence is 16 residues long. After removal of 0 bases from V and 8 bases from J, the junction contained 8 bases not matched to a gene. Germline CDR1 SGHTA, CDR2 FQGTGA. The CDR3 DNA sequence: TGTGCCAGCAGCTTAACCGGGACTAGCTCGAATGATGAGCAGTTCTTC. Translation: CASSLTGTSSNDEQFF.

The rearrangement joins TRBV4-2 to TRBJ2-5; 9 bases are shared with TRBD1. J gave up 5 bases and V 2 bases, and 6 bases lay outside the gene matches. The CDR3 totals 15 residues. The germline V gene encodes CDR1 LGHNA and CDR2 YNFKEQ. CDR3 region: CASSQRTGGRETQYF. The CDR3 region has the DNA TGTGCCAGCAGCCAACGAACAGGGGGCAGGGAGACCCAGTACTTC.

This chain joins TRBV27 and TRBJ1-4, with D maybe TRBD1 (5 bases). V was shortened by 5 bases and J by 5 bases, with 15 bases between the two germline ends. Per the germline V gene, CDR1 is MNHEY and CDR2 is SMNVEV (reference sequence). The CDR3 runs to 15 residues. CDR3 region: CASSPSWGENEKLFF. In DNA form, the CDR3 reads TGTGCCAGCAGTCCCTCTTGGGGGGAGAATGAAAAACTGTTTTTT. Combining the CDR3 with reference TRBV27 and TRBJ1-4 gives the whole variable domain EAQVTQNPRYLITVTGKKLTVTCSQNMNHEYMSWYRQDPGLGLRQIYYSMNVEVTDKGDVPEGYKVSRKEKRNFPLILESPSPNQTSLYFCASSPSWGENEKLFFGSGTQLSVL.

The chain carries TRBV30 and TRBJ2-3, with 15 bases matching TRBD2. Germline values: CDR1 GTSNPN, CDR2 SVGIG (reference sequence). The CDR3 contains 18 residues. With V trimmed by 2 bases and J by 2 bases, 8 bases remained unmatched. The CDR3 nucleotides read TGTGCCTGGAGTCCCGGACTAGCGGGGGGGCCTAACACAGATACGCAGTATTTT. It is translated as CAWSPGLAGGPNTDTQYF.

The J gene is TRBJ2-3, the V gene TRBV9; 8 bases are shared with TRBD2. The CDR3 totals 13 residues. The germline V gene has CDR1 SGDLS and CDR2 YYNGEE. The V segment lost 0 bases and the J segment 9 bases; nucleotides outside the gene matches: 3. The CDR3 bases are TGTGCCAGCAGCGTAGAGGCTAGCGGGACGCAGTATTTT. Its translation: CASSVEASGTQYF.

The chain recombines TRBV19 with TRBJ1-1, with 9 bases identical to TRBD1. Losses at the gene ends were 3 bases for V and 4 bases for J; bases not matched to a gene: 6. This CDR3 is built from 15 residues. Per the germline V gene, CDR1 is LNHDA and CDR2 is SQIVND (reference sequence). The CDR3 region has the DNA TGTGCCAGTAGTATCGGACAGGGGAGGCCCACTGAAGCTTTCTTT. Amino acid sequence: CASSIGQGRPTEAFF.